The following is a T cell receptor beta chain sequence with its context. Its antigen is not identified. Here immunoSEQ multiplex PCR was the method, and the copy in TCRdb shows in-frame clones only, minus some. Among around 150,000 clones listed, around nine tenths were seen once. The data were taken from a study of T cell responses to AZD1222 COVID-19 vaccine. The germline V gene has CDR1 LGHNA and CDR2 YNFKEQ. Trimming stripped 0 bases from V and 1 base from J, with 19 bases between. The CDR3 has 19 residues. Findings and caveats of the study: Reports say nearly half of spike-specific TCRs go after unmutated variant regions.

This clonotype originated in an adult in good health. The input for sequencing was peripheral blood, taken on day 0 of AZD1222 vaccination. The gene calls are TRBV4-2 and TRBJ1-3; unclear D gene. The CDR3 DNA reads as TGTGCCAGCAGCCAAGATGATCGAGAGGGATACATATCTGGAAACACCATATATTTT. Translation: CASSQDDREGYISGNTIYF.